This note documents a single T cell receptor beta chain sequence. How the authors handled the data: Estimates of nucleated cell counts were drawn from the amplification of reference gene primers. TCRdb keeps only in-frame clones here, not all; method: immunoSEQ multiplex PCR. D and trimming come from the DNA, and the V and J calls and clone size come from that table. Among around 130,000 clones listed, around 85% were seen once. The sample belongs to a study of blood T cell repertoires in COVID-19. Study-level information: The United States, Italy and Spain were the sources of the acute and convalescent COVID-19 samples. T cells, B-cell-depleted T cells, or PBMCs supplied cDNA or gDNA.

The CDR3 contains 13 residues. V lost 8 bases and J lost 3, with 8 bases in between. Germline V gene data show CDR1 as MNHEY and CDR2 as SMNVEV (reference sequence). This rearrangement joins TRBV27 to TRBJ2-6; D is perhaps TRBD1 (5 bases). This receptor was taken from a human donor in a cohort sampled during active COVID-19. Specimen: peripheral blood. Here the CDR3 DNA reads TGTGCCAGCCAGGGAATTGGGGCCAACGTCCTGACTTTC. Translation gives CASQGIGANVLTF.